This T cell receptor beta chain was recorded in a study of T cell repertoires in cytomegalovirus infection. Study-level information: It was recently identified HLA-C-restricted and well-studied HLA-B-restricted CMV epitopes that the study used. In public TCR beta signatures, there were indications of both CMV infection and matching HLA type. The study's findings and limits: Clonotype analysis showed dominance of the ex vivo response by HLA-C-restricted CMV-specific TCR beta clonotypes.

This clonotype has a single count. As yet, its antigen is unknown. TCRdb fed the reads into MiXCR, producing one record per CDR3 protein. The sample contains a few hundred thousand distinct CDR3 sequences, around two fifths of which appear only once. The ends lost 6 bases at V and 5 bases at J; junction bases unmatched: 8. Germline V gene lookup returns CDR1 MDHEN and CDR2 SYDVKM. The CDR3 loop spans 15 amino acids. The source is a human donor in good health (CMV status not recorded). Some clones in this sample may be carry-over from other donors' samples. Sequences were derived from cultured PBMCs, sampled from culture after CMV antigen stimulation. The chain couples TRBV28 to TRBJ2-5; 11 nucleotides match TRBD2. The CDR3: CASSPDPSGRETQYF. CDR3 nucleotides: TGTGCCAGCAGCCCTGACCCTAGCGGGAGGGAGACCCAGTACTTC.